The 15 T cell receptor beta chains below were found in one sample sequenced in a study of blood T cell repertoires in COVID-19. The data were produced by immunoSEQ multiplex PCR, yet TCRdb's version contains in-frame clones alone and is incomplete. The sample includes more than 300,000 clones, around 90% of them seen just once. The source material was PBMCs or T cells enriched from blood (not recorded which). These receptors were taken from a woman aged 25 to 39 who had recovered from COVID-19.

The chain recombines TRBV4-1 with TRBJ1-5; D uncertain. From germline, CDR1 is MGHRA and CDR2 YSYEKL. This CDR3 is 16 amino acids long. V lost 2 bases and J lost 6, with 17 bases in between. This CDR3 reads CASSQTQDSVGQPQHF. The CDR3 DNA reads TGCGCCAGCAGCCAAACCCAGGACTCAGTTGGTCAGCCCCAGCATTTT.

This sequence joins TRBV9 and TRBJ2-2, with D possibly TRBD2 on 5 matching bases. V lost 3 bases and J 6 bases, leaving 12 bases between the germline ends. CDR3 size: 14 residues. Germline values: CDR1 SGDLS, CDR2 YYNGEE. CDR3 loop: CASSASASPGELFF. The DNA for the CDR3 is TGTGCCAGCAGCGCGTCCGCTAGCCCCGGGGAGCTGTTTTTT.

A remark on this clone: Other DNA sequences in this sample translate to the same CDR3. The chain joins TRBV11-2 to TRBJ2-6; D unclear. V gave up 5 bases and J gave up 0 bases, with 2 bases separating them. CDR1 is SGHAT and CDR2 is FQNNGV in the germline V gene. The CDR3 sequence is 13 residues long. CDR3 sequence reads: CASSLSGANVLTF. Here the CDR3 DNA reads TGTGCCAGCAGCCTCTCTGGGGCCAACGTCCTGACTTTC.

The V gene is TRBV7-2, the J gene TRBJ2-7; TRBD2 agrees at 9 bases. V lost 4 bases and J lost 3; bases outside the gene matches: 4. The CDR3 is made up of 14 amino acids. Germline-derived CDR1 and CDR2 are SGHTA and FQGNSA. DNA of the CDR3: TGTGCCAGCAGCTCCGGGACTAGCTACTACGAGCAGTACTTC. This translates into CASSSGTSYYEQYF.

On this clone: Other DNA sequences in this sample translate to the same CDR3. The chain employs TRBV12-3 or TRBV12-4 and TRBJ1-5; D remains ambiguous. CDR3 length: 13 residues. Trimming left V 2 bases short and J 3 bases short, with 5 bases between. CDR3 in amino acids: CASSLQINQPQHF. CDR3 nucleotides: TGTGCCAGCAGTTTACAAATCAATCAGCCCCAGCATTTT.

V is TRBV7-9 and J is TRBJ1-1, with D tentatively TRBD1 (5 bases). CDR3 length: 15 residues. CDR1 is SEHNR and CDR2 is FQNEAQ in the germline V gene (reference sequence). V was shortened by 0 bases and J by 5 bases, with 13 bases between the two germline ends. The CDR3, as DNA: TGTGCCAGCAGCTTAGCAGGGGCCGGGTTGACTGAAGCTTTCTTT. It translates to CASSLAGAGLTEAFF.

This clone was seen only once. Within the sample, other DNA sequences also encode this same CDR3. The chain links TRBV9 to TRBJ1-4; no reliable D call. The germline gives CDR1 SGDLS, CDR2 YYNGEE. The CDR3 is made up of 14 amino acids. The V and J ends lost 3 bases and 3 bases respectively, with 9 bases between them. The CDR3 DNA is TGTGCCAGCAGCGGCGTTGGTCCTAATGAAAAACTGTTTTTT. It yields the protein CASSGVGPNEKLFF. Variable domain in full (rest from reference TRBV9 and TRBJ1-4): DSGVTQTPKHLITATGQRVTLRCSPRSGDLSVYWYQQSLDQGLQFLIQYYNGEERAKGNILERFSAQQFPDLHSELNLSSLELGDSALYFCASSGVGPNEKLFFGSGTQLSVL.

V usage is TRBV12-3 or TRBV12-4 and J usage is TRBJ1-2, with 8 bases matching TRBD1. V trimming: 6 bases; J trimming: 4 bases; junction bases outside the gene matches: 4. This CDR3 comprises 13 residues. The CDR3 protein is CASRRTGSYGYTF. The CDR3 coding sequence is TGTGCCAGCAGGCGGACAGGGTCCTATGGCTACACCTTC.

The V call is TRBV9, the J call TRBJ2-2, with TRBD2 matching over 12 bases. J gave up 4 bases and V 4 bases, and 2 bases lay outside the gene matches. Germline CDR1 SGDLS, CDR2 YYNGEE. CDR3 length equals 15 residues. For the CDR3, the DNA is TGTGCCAGCAGCTCACTAGCGGGGGGCACCGGGGAGCTGTTTTTT. Protein: CASSSLAGGTGELFF.

V gene TRBV16 combines with J gene TRBJ2-3; TRBD2 matches 9 bases. The CDR3 runs 16 residues. V lost 0 bases, J lost 6 bases, and 7 bases stayed unmatched. The germline gives CDR1 KGHSY, CDR2 FQNENV. The CDR3 nucleotides are TGTGCCAGCAGCCAATCGGCTAGCGGGGCCGCCGATACGCAGTATTTT. Translating gives CASSQSASGAADTQYF. Supplemented by reference TRBV16 and TRBJ2-3, the full variable domain reads GEEVAQTPKHLVRGEGQKAKLYCAPIKGHSYVFWYQQVLKNEFKFLISFQNENVFDETGMPKERFSAKCLPNSPCSLEIQATKLEDSAVYFCASSQSASGAADTQYFGPGTRLTVL.

The chain recombines TRBV5-1 with TRBJ1-5; 7 nucleotides align to TRBD1. The CDR3 covers 16 residues. Germline V CDR1 and CDR2: SGHRS, YFSETQ. With 4 bases clipped from V and 1 base from J, the junction kept 8 bases outside the gene matches. CDR3 in DNA: TGCGCCAGCAGCCCCGGGGCAGGGGGAAGCAATCAGCCCCAGCATTTT. This sequence encodes CASSPGAGGSNQPQHF.

In its sample, this clone was seen a few times. The chain joins TRBV28 to TRBJ1-1; 9 bases are a match to TRBD1. From germline, CDR1 is MDHEN and CDR2 SYDVKM. V shed 10 bases, J shed 4 bases, and the junction held 7 bases outside the gene matches. There are 13 residues in the CDR3. Here the CDR3 DNA reads TGTGCCATACAGACAGGGGGGGGCACTGAAGCTTTCTTT. Encoded protein: CAIQTGGGTEAFF.

The genes are TRBV19 and TRBJ2-3; 9 positions agree with TRBD1. The V segment lost 5 bases and the J segment 5 bases; nucleotides outside the gene matches: 8. The CDR3 contains 15 residues. Germline V gene data show CDR1 as LNHDA and CDR2 as SQIVND (reference sequence). Here the CDR3 DNA reads TGTGCCAGTAGTCCGGGACAGGGAGGTGTAGATACGCAGTATTTT. Translation gives CASSPGQGGVDTQYF.

This chain links TRBV6-5 with TRBJ2-7; the D gene is possibly TRBD2 (6 bases). CDR1 is MNHEY, CDR2 SVGAGI, per germline. V gave up 0 bases and J gave up 4 bases, with 13 bases separating them. The CDR3 extends over 15 amino acids. The CDR3 spells CASSYSSVSGYEQYF. The CDR3 nucleotides are TGTGCCAGCAGTTACTCGAGTGTTAGCGGTTACGAGCAGTACTTC.

The sample holds a few counts of this clone. The chain employs TRBV19 and TRBJ1-1; 12 bases line up with TRBD1. Germline loops: CDR1 LNHDA, CDR2 SQIVND (reference sequence). V shed 4 bases and J 5 bases; nucleotides not matched to a gene: 2. This CDR3 has 14 amino acids. For the CDR3, the DNA is TGTGCCAGTAGTAGGGACAGGGGGCAAACTGAAGCTTTCTTT. Its protein product is CASSRDRGQTEAFF. Full variable domain (outside the CDR3, taken from reference TRBV19 and TRBJ1-1): DGGITQSPKYLFRKEGQNVTLSCEQNLNHDAMYWYRQDPGQGLRLIYYSQIVNDFQKGDIAEGYSVSREKKESFPLTVTSAQKNPTAFYLCASSRDRGQTEAFFGQGTRLTVV.